These 23 T cell receptor beta chains originate from one sample sequenced in a study of control samples from healthy donors and cancer patients. Here immunoSEQ multiplex PCR was the method, and the copy in TCRdb shows in-frame clones only, minus some. The sample holds approximately 100,000 clones, approximately 90% seen once. The sample was blood. The receptors shown here come from a human donor in good health. The donor label of this sample is uncertain.

V gene TRBV6-6 combines with J gene TRBJ1-3; D remains ambiguous. CDR1 is MNHNY, CDR2 SVGAGI, per germline (reference sequence). The CDR3 contains 15 residues. Trimming pared 6 bases from V and 0 bases from J, leaving 12 bases between. CDR3 amino acids: CASSSQTHSGNTIYF. In nucleotides, the CDR3 is TGTGCCAGCAGCAGCCAAACCCACTCTGGAAACACCATATATTTT.

As for this clone: This CDR3 is also generated by other DNA sequences in the sample. The chain links TRBV6-5 to TRBJ2-2, with D unclear. Trimming took off 8 bases at V and 0 bases at J, with 10 bases between the two ends. Germline CDR1 MNHEY, CDR2 SVGAGI. There are 14 residues in the CDR3. The CDR3 DNA follows: TGTGCCAGCTCATTGCAAGCGAACACCGGGGAGCTGTTTTTT. This translates into CASSLQANTGELFF.

This clone occurred once. The V and J genes are TRBV5-1 and TRBJ1-2; tentative D call: TRBD1 (5 bases). CDR3 length: 13 amino acids. V was shortened by 5 bases and J by 2 bases, with 10 bases between the two germline ends. Germline V gene sequence: CDR1 SGHRS, CDR2 YFSETQ. The CDR3 nucleotides are TGCGCCAGCAGTGGTGGGGCGAACTATGGCTACACCTTC. It is translated as CASSGGANYGYTF.

The gene calls are TRBV6-6 and TRBJ1-4; 7 nucleotides match TRBD1. The V segment lost 6 bases and the J segment 8 bases; nucleotides outside the gene matches: 6. CDR3 size: 13 residues. The germline CDR1 and CDR2 sequences are MNHNY and SVGAGI (reference sequence). This CDR3 reads CASRRDRDEKLFF. CDR3 in DNA: TGTGCCAGCAGACGCGACAGGGACGAAAAACTGTTTTTT.

V is TRBV25-1 and J is TRBJ1-1, with TRBD1 identical over 7 bases. CDR1 is MGHDK and CDR2 is SYGVNS in the germline V gene. This CDR3 is built from 15 residues. V trimming: 0 bases; J trimming: 10 bases; junction bases outside the gene matches: 11. CDR3 amino acids: CASSEYFSRSGGAFF. CDR3 sequence (DNA): TGTGCCAGCAGTGAATATTTCTCCAGGTCAGGGGGAGCTTTCTTT.

The rearrangement links TRBV5-4 to TRBJ2-7; maybe TRBD1 (5 bases). CDR1 is SGHNT and CDR2 is YYREEE in the germline V gene (reference sequence). V lost 0 bases and J lost 0, with 16 bases in between. The CDR3 runs 17 residues. Here the CDR3 reads CASSLAYGRASSYEQYF. In nucleotides, the CDR3 is TGTGCCAGCAGCTTGGCCTATGGCAGGGCCTCCTCCTACGAGCAGTACTTC.

The CDR3 protein is CAGRGAYGEQFF. The CDR3 bases are TGTGCCGGCCGGGGGGCTTACGGTGAGCAGTTCTTC. The chain carries TRBV27 and TRBJ2-1; TRBD2 is a possible D gene (7 bases). The CDR3 is made up of 12 amino acids. The V gene's germline CDR1 is MNHEY and CDR2 SMNVEV (reference sequence). V was clipped by 11 bases and J by 9 bases, with 17 bases between them.

This chain joins TRBV19 and TRBJ2-2, with a possible D match to TRBD2 (6 bases). The germline V and J ends were trimmed by 7 bases and 0 bases, with 15 bases remaining between them. Germline V lookup: CDR1 LNHDA, CDR2 SQIVND (reference sequence). CDR3 length: 16 residues. The CDR3 coding sequence is TGTGCCAGTAATTTCGGGGGATTATCGAACACCGGGGAGCTGTTTTTT. This codes for CASNFGGLSNTGELFF.

This clone was detected only a few times. Written as DNA, the CDR3 is TGTGCCAGCAGCTTAGGGGGGAGGGACTATGGCTACACCTTC. As protein: CASSLGGRDYGYTF. The chain uses TRBV7-9 and TRBJ1-2; D possibly corresponds to TRBD1 (5 bases). The CDR3 sequence is 14 residues long. V was trimmed by 1 base and J by 3 bases, leaving 9 bases between them. Germline-derived CDR1 and CDR2 are SEHNR and FQNEAQ (reference sequence).

This chain connects TRBV7-3 to TRBJ2-2; D gene uncertain. CDR3 length: 14 residues. Germline-derived CDR1 and CDR2 are SGHTA and FQGTGA. V lost 5 bases to trimming and J lost 0 bases, with 7 bases between them. The CDR3 sequence: CASSDRSNTGELFF. The CDR3 nucleotides are TGTGCCAGCAGCGACCGATCGAACACCGGGGAGCTGTTTTTT.

This chain connects TRBV7-9 to TRBJ1-4; D might be TRBD1 (6 bases). The germline V and J ends were trimmed by 1 base and 7 bases, with 10 bases remaining between them. There are 14 residues in the CDR3. The germline CDR1 and CDR2 sequences are SEHNR and FQNEAQ (reference sequence). The CDR3 coding sequence is TGTGCCAGCAGCTTAGACCAGGGGACTGAAAAACTGTTTTTT. It yields the protein CASSLDQGTEKLFF.

This chain joins TRBV19 and TRBJ2-2; perhaps D is TRBD1 or TRBD2 (5 bases each). Germline V gives CDR1 LNHDA, CDR2 SQIVND (reference sequence). Trimming cost V 3 bases and J 4 bases, with 15 bases left between them. The CDR3 sequence is 16 residues long. The CDR3 spells CASSISGALGTGELFF. Written as DNA, the CDR3 is TGTGCCAGTAGTATTTCCGGGGCGCTCGGCACCGGGGAGCTGTTTTTT.

The DNA of the CDR3 is TGTGCCAGCAGCGGTTCCGGGACAGGGATCTCCTATAATTCACCCCTCCACTTT. It specifies CASSGSGTGISYNSPLHF. The chain recombines TRBV11-2 with TRBJ1-6, with 9 positions matching TRBD1. J gave up 0 bases and V 5 bases, and 8 bases lay outside the gene matches. Looked up from germline, CDR1 is SGHAT and CDR2 is FQNNGV. CDR3 length: 18 amino acids.

The chain carries TRBV6-5 and TRBJ2-7; D may be TRBD2 (5 bases). Germline V gene sequence: CDR1 MNHEY, CDR2 SVGAGI. Deletions cut 0 bases from V and 1 base from J, with 13 bases between. This CDR3 has 16 residues. The CDR3 DNA is TGTGCCAGCAGTTACTCGGGGAGCCCTCTTTCCTACGAGCAGTACTTC. This gives the protein CASSYSGSPLSYEQYF.

The CDR3 sequence is CASSPRSPMGIYEQYF. CDR3 nucleotide sequence: TGTGCCAGCAGCCCCCGGAGTCCAATGGGGATATACGAGCAGTACTTC. The V gene is TRBV21-1, the J gene TRBJ2-7. TRBV21-1 is a known pseudogene. The CDR3 covers 16 residues.

The chain has TRBV6-6 and TRBJ2-2; possibly TRBD1 for D (6 bases). The CDR3 is 17 amino acids. The germline CDR1 and CDR2 sequences are MNHNY and SVGAGI (reference sequence). Trimming pared 5 bases from V and 7 bases from J, leaving 23 bases between. In DNA form, the CDR3 reads TGTGCCAGCAGTCAAAGCACAGTGGGGGCGTTCGGCGGGGAGCTGTTTTTT. Encoded protein: CASSQSTVGAFGGELFF.

The V and J genes are TRBV30 and TRBJ1-3; TRBD1 might be the D (6 bases). V was trimmed by 4 bases and J by 4 bases, leaving 14 bases between them. This CDR3 comprises 14 residues. Germline V gene data show CDR1 as GTSNPN and CDR2 as SVGIG (reference sequence). CDR3 sequence (DNA): TGTGCCTGGACCCCCACAGGGCTCGGAAACACCATATATTTT. Residues: CAWTPTGLGNTIYF.

This clone came up once. V and J are TRBV4-1 and TRBJ1-5; 9 bases align to TRBD1. CDR3 length: 15 residues. The trim removed 4 bases at V and 12 bases at J, leaving 13 bases unmatched. Germline assignment: CDR1 MGHRA and CDR2 YSYEKL. CDR3 amino acids: CASSLIQTGTGYQHF. The DNA for the CDR3 is TGCGCCAGCAGCCTGATTCAAACCGGGACAGGGTACCAGCATTTT.

The chain is built from TRBV7-9 and TRBJ1-4; 8 bases are a match to TRBD1. Germline V gives CDR1 SEHNR, CDR2 FQNEAQ (reference sequence). V lost 4 bases to trimming and J lost 8 bases; unmatched junction nucleotides: 9. This CDR3 has 15 amino acids. CDR3 protein: CASSSDRVHLEKLFF. In DNA, the CDR3 is TGTGCCAGCAGCTCGGACAGGGTTCATCTGGAAAAACTGTTTTTT.

J is TRBJ1-2 and V is TRBV6-5; D call uncertain. CDR3 length: 13 amino acids. Trimming removed 6 bases from V and 5 bases from J, with 13 bases in between. Germline CDR1 and CDR2: MNHEY and SVGAGI. CDR3 DNA: TGTGCCAGCAGCCTAAATTCCGAGTATGGCTACACCTTC. Its translation: CASSLNSEYGYTF.

The chain has TRBV7-3 and TRBJ1-2, with 8 bases identical to TRBD1. Trimming cost V 5 bases and J 6 bases; bases outside gene matches: 8. The CDR3 has 14 amino acids. Per the germline V gene, CDR1 is SGHTA and CDR2 is FQGTGA. DNA for the CDR3: TGTGCCAGCAGCGCCGGACAGGGCGAGGATGGCTACACCTTC. The encoded protein is CASSAGQGEDGYTF.

Worth noting for this clone: Relative to the germline gene, one junction end is altered; a read error may explain this. The CDR3 loop is CASSLDRGKAFF. The DNA of the CDR3 is TGTGCCAGTAGTCTAGACAGGGGAAAAGCTTTCTTT. The rearrangement joins TRBV19 to TRBJ1-1; 8 nucleotides align to TRBD1. Germline V gives CDR1 LNHDA, CDR2 SQIVND (reference sequence). CDR3 length: 12 amino acids.

The J gene is TRBJ2-1, the V gene TRBV30, with D hard to call. Between the trimmed V and J ends, which lost 8 bases and 8 bases, there was a span of 16 bases. Germline CDR1 GTSNPN, CDR2 SVGIG (reference sequence). CDR3 length: 12 amino acids. The CDR3 sequence: CARSRQVYEQFF. The CDR3 DNA follows: TGTGCCCGGTCCCGCCAGGTCTATGAGCAGTTCTTC.